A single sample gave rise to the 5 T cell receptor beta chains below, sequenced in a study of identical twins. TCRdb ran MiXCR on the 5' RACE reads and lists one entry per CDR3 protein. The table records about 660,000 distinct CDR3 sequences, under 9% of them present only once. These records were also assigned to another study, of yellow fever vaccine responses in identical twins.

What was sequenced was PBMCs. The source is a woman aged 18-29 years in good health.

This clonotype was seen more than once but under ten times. CDR3 sequence: CSARTGTPQSSYNEQFF. The DNA for the CDR3 is TGCAGTGCTAGGACCGGGACACCTCAGAGCTCCTACAATGAGCAGTTCTTC. This chain uses TRBV20-1 with TRBJ2-1; perhaps TRBD1 as D (6 bases). The CDR3 is made up of 17 amino acids. Germline V gives CDR1 DFQATT, CDR2 SNEGSKA (reference sequence). With 3 bases removed from V and 0 bases from J, the gap between germline ends came to 18 bases.

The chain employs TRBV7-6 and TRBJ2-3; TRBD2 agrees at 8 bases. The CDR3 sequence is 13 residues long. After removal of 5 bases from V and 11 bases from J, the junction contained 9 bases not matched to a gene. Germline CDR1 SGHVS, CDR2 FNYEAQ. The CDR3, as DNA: TGTGCCAGCAGCCGGGGGGGGCGGGCTCTGCAGTATTTT. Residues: CASSRGGRALQYF.

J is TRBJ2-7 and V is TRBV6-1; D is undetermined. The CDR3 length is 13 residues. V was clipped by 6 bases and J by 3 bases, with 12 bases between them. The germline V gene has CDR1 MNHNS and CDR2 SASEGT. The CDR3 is CASRRTSLYEQYF. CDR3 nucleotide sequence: TGTGCCAGCAGAAGGACGTCACTCTACGAGCAGTACTTC.

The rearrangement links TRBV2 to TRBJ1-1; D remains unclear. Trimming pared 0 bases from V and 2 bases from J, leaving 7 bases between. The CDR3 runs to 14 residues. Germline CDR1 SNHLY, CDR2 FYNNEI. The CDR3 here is CASSEAEGNTEAFF. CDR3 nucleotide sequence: TGTGCCAGCAGTGAAGCTGAAGGAAACACTGAAGCTTTCTTT.

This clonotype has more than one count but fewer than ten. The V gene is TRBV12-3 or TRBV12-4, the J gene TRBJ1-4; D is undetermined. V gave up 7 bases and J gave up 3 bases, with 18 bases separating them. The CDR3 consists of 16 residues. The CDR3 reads CASTPVWGTPNEKLFF. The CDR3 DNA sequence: TGTGCCAGCACCCCCGTCTGGGGAACGCCTAATGAAAAACTGTTTTTT.